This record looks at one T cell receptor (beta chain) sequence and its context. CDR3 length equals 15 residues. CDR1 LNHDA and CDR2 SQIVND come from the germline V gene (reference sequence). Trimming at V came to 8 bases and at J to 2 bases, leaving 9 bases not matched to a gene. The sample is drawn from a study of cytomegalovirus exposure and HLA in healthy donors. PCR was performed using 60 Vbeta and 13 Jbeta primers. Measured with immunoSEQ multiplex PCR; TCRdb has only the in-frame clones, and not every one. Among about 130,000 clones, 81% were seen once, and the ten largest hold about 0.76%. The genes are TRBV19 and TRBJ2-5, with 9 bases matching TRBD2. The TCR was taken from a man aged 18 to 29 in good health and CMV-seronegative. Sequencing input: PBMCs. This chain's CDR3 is CASGDGSGGQETQYF. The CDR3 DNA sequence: TGTGCCAGTGGGGATGGGAGCGGGGGGCAAGAGACCCAGTACTTC.